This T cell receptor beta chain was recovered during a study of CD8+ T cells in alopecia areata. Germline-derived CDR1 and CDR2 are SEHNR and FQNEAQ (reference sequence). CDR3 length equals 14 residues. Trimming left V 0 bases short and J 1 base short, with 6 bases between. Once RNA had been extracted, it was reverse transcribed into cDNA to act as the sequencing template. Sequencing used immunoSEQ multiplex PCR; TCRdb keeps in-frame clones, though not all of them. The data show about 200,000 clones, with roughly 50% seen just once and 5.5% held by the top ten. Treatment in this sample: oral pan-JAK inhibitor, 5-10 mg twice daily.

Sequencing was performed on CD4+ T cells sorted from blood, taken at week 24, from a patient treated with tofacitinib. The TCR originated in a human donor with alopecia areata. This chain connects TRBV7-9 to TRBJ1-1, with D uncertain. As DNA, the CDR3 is TGTGCCAGCAGCTTAGCCCTGACGAACACTGAAGCTTTCTTT. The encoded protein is CASSLALTNTEAFF.